The 17 T cell receptor beta chains in this list originate from one sample, sequenced in a study of regulatory T cells in long-lasting Graves disease. Time point given: newly diagnosed GD, antithyroid drugs for less than 3 months. RNA extracted from PBMCs served as the sequencing template. Through Arm-PCR of CDR3 regions and iRepertoire HTBI primers, TCR beta libraries were built. TCRdb reprocessed the multiplex PCR reads via MiXCR and lists one record per CDR3 protein. The table lists about 440,000 distinct CDR3 sequences, 14% to 15% of them singletons. Another study also made use of these data, one on T cells in Graves' hyperthyroidism and ophthalmopathy.

The material was peripheral blood mononuclear cells (PBMCs), obtained at new diagnosis, from a patient treated with antithyroid drugs. The receptors derive from a woman in her 30s with Graves disease.

V gene TRBV10-3 combines with J gene TRBJ1-5; tentatively, D is TRBD1 (6 bases). This CDR3 has 15 residues. V shed 0 bases and J shed 7 bases, with 13 bases lying between them. The germline V gene has CDR1 ENHRY and CDR2 SYGVKD. Here the CDR3 DNA reads TGTGCCATCAGTGAGTCAGGCAGGGGAAGCCAGCCCCAGCATTTT. Translation: CAISESGRGSQPQHF.

As for this clonotype: A read error is possible here, since a much larger clone lies one base away. The chain joins TRBV6-2 or TRBV6-3 to TRBJ2-2; 8 bases are a match to TRBD1. Germline values: CDR1 MNHEY, CDR2 SVGEGT. This CDR3 is 15 amino acids long. V gave up 6 bases and J gave up 5 bases; unmatched junction bases: 8. The CDR3 reads CASRTRTGLTGELFF. The DNA of the CDR3 is TGTGCCAGCAGGACCAGGACAGGGCTAACCGGGGAGCTGTTTTTT.

This chain's CDR3 is CASSVQGGQYYGYTF. The CDR3 region has the DNA TGTGCCAGCAGCGTTCAGGGGGGACAGTACTATGGCTACACCTTC. The chain links TRBV9 to TRBJ1-2; 7 positions agree with TRBD1. The CDR3 loop spans 15 amino acids. Germline CDR1 and CDR2: SGDLS and YYNGEE. V dropped 2 bases and J dropped 3; count of bases not matched to a gene: 7.

This clonotype was seen ten or more times. CDR3 residues: CASSSGPASYYEQYF. The CDR3 DNA reads as TGTGCCAGCAGTTCGGGCCCAGCGAGTTACTACGAGCAGTACTTC. The chain recombines TRBV6-5 with TRBJ2-7; unclear D gene. Germline loops: CDR1 MNHEY, CDR2 SVGAGI. The CDR3 is 15 amino acids. The V end lost 4 bases, the J end lost 3 bases, and 16 bases lay between the germline ends.

The chain uses TRBV20-1 and TRBJ1-1; no reliable D call. Trimming left V 3 bases short and J 0 bases short, with 8 bases between. The germline V gene has CDR1 DFQATT and CDR2 SNEGSKA (reference sequence). The CDR3 runs 13 residues. CDR3: CSASPGMNTEAFF. CDR3 nucleotides: TGCAGTGCTAGCCCGGGAATGAACACTGAAGCTTTCTTT.

The chain recombines TRBV3-1 with TRBJ2-7; D unresolved. Looked up from germline, CDR1 is LGHDT and CDR2 is YNNKEL (reference sequence). The CDR3 is 17 residues long. The germline V and J ends were trimmed by 2 bases and 2 bases, with 19 bases remaining between them. In DNA, the CDR3 is TGTGCCAGCAGCCAACGCCAGAGGACGACCAAGACCTACGAGCAGTACTTC. Its protein product is CASSQRQRTTKTYEQYF.

This clonotype was found a few times. This sequence joins TRBV6-1 and TRBJ1-5; 7 positions match TRBD1. With 7 bases clipped from V and 0 bases from J, the junction kept 9 bases outside the gene matches. The CDR3 runs to 16 residues. Germline V gene sequence: CDR1 MNHNS, CDR2 SASEGT. The CDR3 coding sequence is TGTGCCAGCAACCGACAGGGAGGATATAGCAATCAGCCCCAGCATTTT. Protein product: CASNRQGGYSNQPQHF.

The table lists this clonotype with many counts. This chain uses TRBV12-3 or TRBV12-4 with TRBJ2-4; D gene uncertain. V dropped 4 bases and J dropped 6 bases, with 10 bases sitting between them. The CDR3 sequence is 13 residues long. CDR3 residues: CASSSASLNIQYF. For the CDR3, the DNA is TGTGCCAGCAGTTCGGCCAGCCTAAACATTCAGTACTTC.

Ten or more counts support this clonotype. The chain links TRBV12-3 or TRBV12-4 to TRBJ2-1; D is possibly TRBD1 (5 bases). V lost 3 bases to trimming and J lost 1 base, with 16 bases between them. This CDR3 has 17 amino acids. The CDR3 DNA is TGTGCCAGCAGTTTCATGATTGCTGACAGTTCCTACAATGAGCAGTTCTTC. It translates to CASSFMIADSSYNEQFF.

The CDR3: CASSQVPTTAQPQHF. CDR3 in DNA: TGTGCCAGCAGCCAAGTGCCAACGACAGCCCAGCCCCAGCATTTT. The V gene is TRBV3-1, the J gene TRBJ1-5, with D maybe TRBD1 (5 bases). The V and J ends lost 1 base and 7 bases respectively, with 14 bases between them. Germline lookup yields CDR1 LGHDT and CDR2 YNNKEL (reference sequence). This CDR3 has 15 amino acids.

The rearrangement joins TRBV28 to TRBJ1-3; 7 bases agree with TRBD1. Trimming took 5 bases from V and 0 from J; bases not matched to a gene: 4. There are 15 residues in the CDR3. Looked up from germline, CDR1 is MDHEN and CDR2 is SYDVKM. The CDR3 sequence: CASSLDRSSGNTIYF. The CDR3 DNA sequence: TGTGCCAGCAGTCTGGACAGGTCCTCTGGAAACACCATATATTTT.

The table lists this clonotype with many counts. V is TRBV20-1 and J is TRBJ2-1; TRBD2 matches 16 bases. CDR3 length: 21 residues. The ends lost 0 bases at V and 5 bases at J; junction bases unmatched: 16. CDR1 and CDR2 (germline): DFQATT, SNEGSKA (reference sequence). For the CDR3, the DNA is TGCAGTGCTAGAGATTTCCCAAGGGGACTAGCGGGAGGGCTCCCCCACAATGAGCAGTTCTTC. Translating gives CSARDFPRGLAGGLPHNEQFF.

There are many counts of this clonotype. This chain uses TRBV29-1 with TRBJ1-2, with D unclear. Germline CDR1 SQVTM, CDR2 ANQGSEA. V was trimmed by 3 bases and J by 7 bases, leaving 15 bases between them. CDR3 length: 13 residues. CDR3 in DNA: TGCAGCGTTGATGAGGGAGAGTCCTTTGGCTACACCTTC. It encodes CSVDEGESFGYTF. The whole variable domain, filled in from reference TRBV29-1 and TRBJ1-2, reads SAVISQKPSRDICQRGTSLTIQCQVDSQVTMMFWYRQQPGQSLTLIATANQGSEATYESGFVIDKFPISRPNLTFSTLTVSNMSPEDSSIYLCSVDEGESFGYTFGSGTRLTVV.

This clonotype showed up many times. The chain recombines TRBV7-8 with TRBJ2-7, with D perhaps matching TRBD1 (6 bases). V was cut by 5 bases and J by 3 bases, with 17 bases left in between. CDR1 SGHVS and CDR2 FQNEAQ come from the germline V gene. The CDR3 length is 15 residues. The CDR3: CASSARLQGIYEQYF. The CDR3 DNA is TGTGCCAGCAGCGCGCGACTACAGGGTATCTACGAGCAGTACTTC.

This clonotype showed up just a few times. The V call is TRBV24-1, the J call TRBJ2-3; D tentatively fits TRBD1 or TRBD2 (5 bases each). Germline V gene lookup returns CDR1 KGHDR and CDR2 SFDVKD. The CDR3 length is 14 residues. The V gene lost 5 bases and the J gene lost 4 bases, with 12 bases spanning the gap. DNA for the CDR3: TGTGCCACCAGTGCGGGACGGGACGCAGATACGCAGTATTTT. As protein: CATSAGRDADTQYF.

This clonotype was picked up many times. V and J are TRBV4-2 and TRBJ2-7; 9 bases match TRBD1. There are 15 residues in the CDR3. CDR1 LGHNA and CDR2 YNFKEQ come from the germline V gene. After removal of 3 bases from V and 2 bases from J, the junction contained 5 bases not matched to a gene. CDR3 bases: TGTGCCAGCAGCCAGATGACAGGGGGAGCCTACGAGCAGTACTTC. It encodes CASSQMTGGAYEQYF.

The chain uses TRBV20-1 and TRBJ2-1, with D tentatively TRBD2 (6 bases). With 8 bases removed from V and 5 bases from J, the gap between germline ends came to 10 bases. The CDR3 has 11 amino acids. Germline-derived CDR1 and CDR2 are DFQATT and SNEGSKA (reference sequence). The CDR3 DNA is TGCAGTCTAGGCGGGAACAATGAGCAGTTCTTC. Translating gives CSLGGNNEQFF.